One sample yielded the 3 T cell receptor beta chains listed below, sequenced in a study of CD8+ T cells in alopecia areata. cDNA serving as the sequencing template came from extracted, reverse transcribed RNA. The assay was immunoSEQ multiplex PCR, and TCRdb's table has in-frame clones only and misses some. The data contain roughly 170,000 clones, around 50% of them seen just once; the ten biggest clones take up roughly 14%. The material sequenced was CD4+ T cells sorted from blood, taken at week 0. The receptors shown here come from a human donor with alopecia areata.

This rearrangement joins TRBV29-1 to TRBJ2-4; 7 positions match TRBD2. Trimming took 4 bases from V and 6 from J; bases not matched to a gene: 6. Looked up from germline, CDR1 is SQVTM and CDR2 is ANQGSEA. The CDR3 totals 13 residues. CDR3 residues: CSVAVSGGNIQYF. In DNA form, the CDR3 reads TGCAGCGTTGCGGTTTCGGGGGGAAACATTCAGTACTTC.

The CDR3, as DNA: TGTGCCAGCAGTTCCTTACCGGGACAGTCGAACACTGAAGCTTTCTTT. This encodes CASSSLPGQSNTEAFF. The rearrangement joins TRBV6-5 to TRBJ1-1; 7 nucleotides agree with TRBD1. With 4 bases clipped from V and 1 base from J, the junction kept 9 bases outside the gene matches. This CDR3 region has 16 residues. CDR1 and CDR2 from the germline V gene are MNHEY and SVGAGI.

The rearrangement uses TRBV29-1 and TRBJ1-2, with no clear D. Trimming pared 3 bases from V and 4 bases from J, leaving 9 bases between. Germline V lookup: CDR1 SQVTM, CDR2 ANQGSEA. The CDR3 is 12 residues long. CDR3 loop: CSVDQRFYGYTF. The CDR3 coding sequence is TGCAGCGTTGACCAACGATTCTATGGCTACACCTTC.